The 2 T cell receptor beta chains listed next were all sequenced from one sample in a study of cytomegalovirus exposure and HLA in healthy donors. Clones were read by immunoSEQ multiplex PCR, and TCRdb kept only the in-frame ones, dropping some. The sample gives roughly 62,000 clones, 75% to 95% of which show up once; about 2.2% is in the top ten. What was sequenced was PBMCs. The receptor set was obtained from a woman aged 30 to 39 in good health and CMV-seronegative.

The J gene is TRBJ2-7, the V gene TRBV10-3; 7 bases fit TRBD1. The CDR3 extends over 15 amino acids. Germline CDR1 reads ENHRY; CDR2 reads SYGVKD. V lost 4 bases to trimming and J lost 5 bases; unmatched junction nucleotides: 11. This CDR3 is CAISGPGQKGNEQYF. The CDR3 nucleotides read TGTGCCATCAGTGGTCCGGGACAGAAGGGAAACGAGCAGTACTTC.

This clone was detected only once. The chain recombines TRBV28 with TRBJ2-7; D possibly corresponds to TRBD2 (7 bases). Trimming left V 3 bases short and J 1 base short, with 10 bases between. The germline gives CDR1 MDHEN, CDR2 SYDVKM. The CDR3 is 14 amino acids. CDR3 residues: CASSFGGLSYEQYF. The CDR3 DNA reads as TGTGCCAGCAGTTTCGGGGGGCTTTCCTACGAGCAGTACTTC. The full variable domain, with the rest looked up from reference TRBV28 and TRBJ2-7, is DVKVTQSSRYLVKRTGEKVFLECVQDMDHENMFWYRQDPGLGLRLIYFSYDVKMKEKGDIPEGYSVSREKKERFSLILESASTNQTSMYLCASSFGGLSYEQYFGPGTRLTVT.